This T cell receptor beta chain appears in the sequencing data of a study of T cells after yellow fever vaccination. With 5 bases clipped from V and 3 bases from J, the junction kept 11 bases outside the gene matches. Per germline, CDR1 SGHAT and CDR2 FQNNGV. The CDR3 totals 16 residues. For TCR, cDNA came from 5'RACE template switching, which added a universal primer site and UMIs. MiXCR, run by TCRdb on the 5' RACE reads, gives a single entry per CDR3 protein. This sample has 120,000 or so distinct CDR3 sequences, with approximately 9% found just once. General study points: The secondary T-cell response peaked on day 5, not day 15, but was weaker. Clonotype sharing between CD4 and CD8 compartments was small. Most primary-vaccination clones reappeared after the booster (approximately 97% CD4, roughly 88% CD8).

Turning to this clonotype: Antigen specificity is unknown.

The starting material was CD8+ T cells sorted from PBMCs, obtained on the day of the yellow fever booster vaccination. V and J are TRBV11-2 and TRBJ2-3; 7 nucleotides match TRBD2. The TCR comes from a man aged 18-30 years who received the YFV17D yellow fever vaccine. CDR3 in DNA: TGTGCCAGCAGCCAACCGGGGAGGGTGGGTACAGATACGCAGTATTTT. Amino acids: CASSQPGRVGTDTQYF.